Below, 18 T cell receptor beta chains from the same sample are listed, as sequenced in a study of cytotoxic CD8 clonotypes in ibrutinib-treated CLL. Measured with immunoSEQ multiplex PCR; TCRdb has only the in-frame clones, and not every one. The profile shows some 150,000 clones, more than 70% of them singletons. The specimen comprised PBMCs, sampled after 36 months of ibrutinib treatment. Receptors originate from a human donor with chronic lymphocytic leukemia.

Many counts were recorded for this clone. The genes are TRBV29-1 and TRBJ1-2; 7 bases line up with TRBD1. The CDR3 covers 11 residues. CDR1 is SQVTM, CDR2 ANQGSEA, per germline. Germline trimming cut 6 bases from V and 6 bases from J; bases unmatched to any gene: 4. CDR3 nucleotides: TGCAGCGTAAGACAGGGCCATGGCTACACCTTC. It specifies CSVRQGHGYTF.

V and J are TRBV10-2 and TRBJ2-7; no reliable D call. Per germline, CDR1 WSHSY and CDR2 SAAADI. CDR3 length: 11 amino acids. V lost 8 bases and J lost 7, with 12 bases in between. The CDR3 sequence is CASQHWGEQYF. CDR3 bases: TGCGCCAGCCAACATTGGGGTGAGCAGTACTTC.

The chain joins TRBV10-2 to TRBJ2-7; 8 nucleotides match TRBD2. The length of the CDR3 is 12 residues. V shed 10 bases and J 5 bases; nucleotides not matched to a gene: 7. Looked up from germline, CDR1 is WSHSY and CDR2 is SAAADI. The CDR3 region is CATRGGYNEQYF. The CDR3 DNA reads TGCGCCACCCGGGGGGGGTATAACGAGCAGTACTTC.

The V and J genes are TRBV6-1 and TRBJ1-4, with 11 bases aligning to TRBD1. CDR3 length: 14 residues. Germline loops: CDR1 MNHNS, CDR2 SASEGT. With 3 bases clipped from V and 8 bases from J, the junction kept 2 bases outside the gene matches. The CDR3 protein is CASSDGQGAEKLFF. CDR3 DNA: TGTGCCAGCAGTGACGGACAGGGGGCCGAAAAACTGTTTTTT.

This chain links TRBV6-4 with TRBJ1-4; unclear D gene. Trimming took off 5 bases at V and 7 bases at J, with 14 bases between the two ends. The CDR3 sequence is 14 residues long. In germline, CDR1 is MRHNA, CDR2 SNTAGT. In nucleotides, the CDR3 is TGTGCCAGCAGTTACAGCGGCAGATTTGAAAAACTGTTTTTT. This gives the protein CASSYSGRFEKLFF.

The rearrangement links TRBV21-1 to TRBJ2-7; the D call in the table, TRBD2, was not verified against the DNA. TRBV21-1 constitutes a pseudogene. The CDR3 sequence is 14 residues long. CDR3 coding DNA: TGTGCCAGCAGCGGGACTAGCGGGACCTACGAGCAGTACTTC. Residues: CASSGTSGTYEQYF.

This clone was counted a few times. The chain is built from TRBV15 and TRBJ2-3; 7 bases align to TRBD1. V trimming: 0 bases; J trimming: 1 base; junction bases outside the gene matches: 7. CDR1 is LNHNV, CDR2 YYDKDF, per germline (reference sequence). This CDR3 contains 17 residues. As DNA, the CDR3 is TGTGCCACCAGCAGAGATCAGCTCGGGACAGGCACAGATACGCAGTATTTT. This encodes CATSRDQLGTGTDTQYF.

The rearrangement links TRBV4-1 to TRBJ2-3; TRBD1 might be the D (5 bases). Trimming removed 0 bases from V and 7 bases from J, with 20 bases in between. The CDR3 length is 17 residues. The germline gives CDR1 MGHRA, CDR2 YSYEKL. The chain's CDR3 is CASSQDMSSSDRYTQYF. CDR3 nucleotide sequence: TGCGCCAGCAGCCAAGATATGTCCAGCAGCGACAGATATACGCAGTATTTT.

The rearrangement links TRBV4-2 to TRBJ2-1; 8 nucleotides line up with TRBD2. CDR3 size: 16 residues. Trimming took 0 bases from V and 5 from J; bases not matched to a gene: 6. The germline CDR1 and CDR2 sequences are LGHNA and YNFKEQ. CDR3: CASSQDLGTRNNEQFF. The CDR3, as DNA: TGTGCCAGCAGCCAAGACTTAGGGACTAGAAACAATGAGCAGTTCTTC.

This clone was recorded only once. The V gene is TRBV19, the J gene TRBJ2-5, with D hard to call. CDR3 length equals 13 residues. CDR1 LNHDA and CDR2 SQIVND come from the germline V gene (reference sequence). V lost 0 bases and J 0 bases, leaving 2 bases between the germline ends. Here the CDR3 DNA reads TGTGCCAGTAGTATAGAAGACCAAGAGACCCAGTACTTC. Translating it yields CASSIEDQETQYF. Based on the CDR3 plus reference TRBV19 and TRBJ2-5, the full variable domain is DGGITQSPKYLFRKEGQNVTLSCEQNLNHDAMYWYRQDPGQGLRLIYYSQIVNDFQKGDIAEGYSVSREKKESFPLTVTSAQKNPTAFYLCASSIEDQETQYFGPGTRLLVL.

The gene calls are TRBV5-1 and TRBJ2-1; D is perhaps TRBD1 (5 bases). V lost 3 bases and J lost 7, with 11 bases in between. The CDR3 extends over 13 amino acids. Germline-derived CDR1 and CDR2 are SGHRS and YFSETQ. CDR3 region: CASSSNRRNEQFF. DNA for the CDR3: TGCGCCAGCAGCTCAAACAGGAGAAATGAGCAGTTCTTC. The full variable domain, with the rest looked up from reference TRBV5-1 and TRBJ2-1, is KAGVTQTPRYLIKTRGQQVTLSCSPISGHRSVSWYQQTPGQGLQFLFEYFSETQRNKGNFPGRFSGRQFSNSRSEMNVSTLELGDSALYLCASSSNRRNEQFFGPGTRLTVL.

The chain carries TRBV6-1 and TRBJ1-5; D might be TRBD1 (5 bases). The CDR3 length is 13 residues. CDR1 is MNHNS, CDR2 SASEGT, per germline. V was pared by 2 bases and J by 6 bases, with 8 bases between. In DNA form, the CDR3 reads TGTGCCAGCAGTGAAACAGGAGCTCAGCCCCAGCATTTT. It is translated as CASSETGAQPQHF.

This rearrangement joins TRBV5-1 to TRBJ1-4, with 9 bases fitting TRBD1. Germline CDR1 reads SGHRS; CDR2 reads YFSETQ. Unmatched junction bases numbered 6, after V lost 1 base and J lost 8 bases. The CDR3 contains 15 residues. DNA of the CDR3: TGCGCCAGCAGCTTGACAGGGGGCGACCCGGAAAAACTGTTTTTT. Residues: CASSLTGGDPEKLFF.

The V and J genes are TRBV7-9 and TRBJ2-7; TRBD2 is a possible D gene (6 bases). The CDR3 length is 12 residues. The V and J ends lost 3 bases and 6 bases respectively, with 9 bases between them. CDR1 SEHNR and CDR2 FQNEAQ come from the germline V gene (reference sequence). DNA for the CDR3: TGTGCCAGCAGCTTGGGGGGAGGCGAGCAGTACTTC. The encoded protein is CASSLGGGEQYF.

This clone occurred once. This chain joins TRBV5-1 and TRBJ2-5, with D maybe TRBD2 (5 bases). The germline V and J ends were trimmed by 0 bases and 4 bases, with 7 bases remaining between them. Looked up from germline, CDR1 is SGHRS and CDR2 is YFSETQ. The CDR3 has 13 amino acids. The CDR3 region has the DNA TGCGCCAGCAGCTTGGGAGGGTTAGAGACCCAGTACTTC. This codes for CASSLGGLETQYF.

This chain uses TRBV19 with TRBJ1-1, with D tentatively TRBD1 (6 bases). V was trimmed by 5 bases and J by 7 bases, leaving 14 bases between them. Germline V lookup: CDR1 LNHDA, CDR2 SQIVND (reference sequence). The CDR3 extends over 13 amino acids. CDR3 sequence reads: CASSVHREGEAFF. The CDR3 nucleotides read TGTGCCAGTAGTGTCCACAGGGAAGGTGAAGCTTTCTTT.

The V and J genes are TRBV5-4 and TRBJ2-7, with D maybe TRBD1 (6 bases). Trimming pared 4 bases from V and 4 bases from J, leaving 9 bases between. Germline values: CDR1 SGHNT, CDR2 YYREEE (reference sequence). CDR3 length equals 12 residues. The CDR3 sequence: CASSGDKYEQYF. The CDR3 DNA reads TGTGCCAGCAGCGGGGACAAGTACGAGCAGTACTTC.

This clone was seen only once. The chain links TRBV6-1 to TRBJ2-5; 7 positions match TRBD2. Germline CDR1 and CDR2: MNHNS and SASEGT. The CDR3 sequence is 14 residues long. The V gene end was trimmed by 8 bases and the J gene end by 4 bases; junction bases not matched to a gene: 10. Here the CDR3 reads CASYAGGSRETQYF. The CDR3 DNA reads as TGTGCCAGCTACGCTGGCGGGAGTCGAGAGACCCAGTACTTC.